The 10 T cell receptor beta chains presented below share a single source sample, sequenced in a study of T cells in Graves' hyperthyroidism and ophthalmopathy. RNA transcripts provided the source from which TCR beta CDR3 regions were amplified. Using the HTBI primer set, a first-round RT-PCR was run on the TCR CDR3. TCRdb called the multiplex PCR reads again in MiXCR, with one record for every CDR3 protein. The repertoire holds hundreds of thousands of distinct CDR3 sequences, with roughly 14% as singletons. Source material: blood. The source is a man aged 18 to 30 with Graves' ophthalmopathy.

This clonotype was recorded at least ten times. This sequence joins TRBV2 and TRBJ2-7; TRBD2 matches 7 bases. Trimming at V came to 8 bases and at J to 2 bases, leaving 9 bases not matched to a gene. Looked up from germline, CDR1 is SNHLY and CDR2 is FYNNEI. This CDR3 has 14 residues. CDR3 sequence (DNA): TGTGCCAGCTGGGGGAGCGGGACTACCTACGAGCAGTACTTC. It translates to CASWGSGTTYEQYF.

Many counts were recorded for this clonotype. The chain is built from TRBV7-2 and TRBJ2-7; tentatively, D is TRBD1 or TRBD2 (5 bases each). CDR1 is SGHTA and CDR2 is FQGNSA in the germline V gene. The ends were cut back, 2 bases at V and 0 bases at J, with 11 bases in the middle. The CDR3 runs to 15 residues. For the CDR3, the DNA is TGTGCCAGCAGCTTAAGCGCAGGGAGCTCCTACGAGCAGTACTTC. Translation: CASSLSAGSSYEQYF.

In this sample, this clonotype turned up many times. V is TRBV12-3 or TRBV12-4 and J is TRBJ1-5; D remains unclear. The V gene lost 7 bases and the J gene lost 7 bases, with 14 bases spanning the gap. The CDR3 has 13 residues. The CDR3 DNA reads TGTGCCAGCACCCCCCGAATAGCCCAGCCCCAGCATTTT. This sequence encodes CASTPRIAQPQHF.

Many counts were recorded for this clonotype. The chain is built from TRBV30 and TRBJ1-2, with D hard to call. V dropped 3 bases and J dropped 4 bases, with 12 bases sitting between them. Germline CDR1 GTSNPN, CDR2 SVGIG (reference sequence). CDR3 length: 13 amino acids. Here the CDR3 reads CAWSMRFVYGYTF. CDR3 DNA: TGTGCCTGGAGCATGAGATTTGTCTATGGCTACACCTTC.

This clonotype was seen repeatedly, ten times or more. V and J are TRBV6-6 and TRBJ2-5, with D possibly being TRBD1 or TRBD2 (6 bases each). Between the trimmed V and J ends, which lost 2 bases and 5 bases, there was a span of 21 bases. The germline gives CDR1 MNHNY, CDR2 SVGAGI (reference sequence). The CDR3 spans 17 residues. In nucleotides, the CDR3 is TGTGCCAGCAGTTACACAGGGAAGGTAGAGGGGGGTGAGACCCAGTACTTC. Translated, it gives CASSYTGKVEGGETQYF.

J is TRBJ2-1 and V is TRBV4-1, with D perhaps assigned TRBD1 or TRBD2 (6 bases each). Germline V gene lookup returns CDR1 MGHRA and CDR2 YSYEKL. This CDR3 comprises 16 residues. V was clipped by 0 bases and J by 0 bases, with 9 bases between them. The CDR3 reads CASSQEGGFSYNEQFF. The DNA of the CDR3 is TGCGCCAGCAGCCAAGAAGGGGGGTTCTCCTACAATGAGCAGTTCTTC.

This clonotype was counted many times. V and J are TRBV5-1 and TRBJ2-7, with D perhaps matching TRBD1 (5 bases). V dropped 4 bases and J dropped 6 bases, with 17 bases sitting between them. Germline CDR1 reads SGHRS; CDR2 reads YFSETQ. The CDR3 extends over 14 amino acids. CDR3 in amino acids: CASSPPTSRVEQYF. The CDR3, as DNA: TGCGCCAGCAGCCCCCCCACGTCCAGGGTCGAGCAGTACTTC.

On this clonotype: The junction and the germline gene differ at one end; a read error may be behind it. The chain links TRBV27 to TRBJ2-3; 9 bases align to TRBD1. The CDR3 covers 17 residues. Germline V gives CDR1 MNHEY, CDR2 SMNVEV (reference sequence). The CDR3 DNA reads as TGTGCCCGCAGTTTATGGGGGACAGGGCGGGGAGCAGATACGCAGTATTTT. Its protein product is CARSLWGTGRGADTQYF.

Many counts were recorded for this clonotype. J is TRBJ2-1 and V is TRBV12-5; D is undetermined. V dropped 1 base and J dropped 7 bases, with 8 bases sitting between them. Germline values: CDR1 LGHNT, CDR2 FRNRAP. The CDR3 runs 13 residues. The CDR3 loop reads CASGLGLINEQFF. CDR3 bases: TGTGCTAGTGGTTTGGGACTTATAAATGAGCAGTTCTTC.

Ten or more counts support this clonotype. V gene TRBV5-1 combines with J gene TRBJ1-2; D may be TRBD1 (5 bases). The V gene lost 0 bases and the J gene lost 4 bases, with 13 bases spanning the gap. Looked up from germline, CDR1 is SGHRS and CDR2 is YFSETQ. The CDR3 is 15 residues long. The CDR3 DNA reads TGCGCCAGCAGCTTGGGGCTCGGGACCTTCTATGGCTACACCTTC. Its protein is CASSLGLGTFYGYTF.